What follows are 11 T cell receptor beta chains derived from one specimen sequenced in a study of blood T cell repertoires in COVID-19. TCRdb keeps only in-frame clones here, not all; method: immunoSEQ multiplex PCR. The sample holds approximately 140,000 clones, approximately 80% seen once. Specimen: peripheral blood. These receptors all come from a man aged 50-59 years with acute or convalescent COVID-19.

This chain links TRBV2 with TRBJ2-7, with TRBD1 matching 9 bases. This CDR3 has 13 residues. The ends lost 7 bases at V and 5 bases at J; junction bases unmatched: 6. The germline gives CDR1 SNHLY, CDR2 FYNNEI. The chain's CDR3 is CASKGQGPHEQYF. CDR3 sequence (DNA): TGTGCCAGCAAGGGACAGGGACCCCACGAGCAGTACTTC.

This chain uses TRBV7-8 with TRBJ2-5; a possible D gene is TRBD1 (7 bases). Trimming stripped 6 bases from V and 4 bases from J, with 18 bases between. The CDR3 runs 15 residues. Germline loops: CDR1 SGHVS, CDR2 FQNEAQ. CDR3 residues: CASSPEGAPVETQYF. CDR3 coding DNA: TGTGCCAGCAGTCCGGAGGGGGCGCCGGTAGAGACCCAGTACTTC.

Points on this clone: Other DNA sequences of this sample code for an identical CDR3. The chain is built from TRBV19 and TRBJ1-2, with D possibly TRBD1 on 6 matching bases. V was clipped by 6 bases and J by 4 bases, with 12 bases between them. Germline lookup yields CDR1 LNHDA and CDR2 SQIVND (reference sequence). The CDR3 loop spans 13 amino acids. CDR3 loop: CASSPDRTYGYTF. CDR3 nucleotides: TGTGCCAGTAGCCCCGACAGGACCTATGGCTACACCTTC.

The J gene is TRBJ2-2, the V gene TRBV27, with D possibly matching TRBD2 (6 bases). Trimming stripped 0 bases from V and 5 bases from J, with 13 bases between. The CDR3 is 16 amino acids. The germline V gene has CDR1 MNHEY and CDR2 SMNVEV (reference sequence). CDR3 in amino acids: CASSLSQAGITGELFF. The DNA of the CDR3 is TGTGCCAGCAGTTTATCCCAAGCGGGTATTACCGGGGAGCTGTTTTTT.

The sample holds a few counts of this clone. The rearrangement uses TRBV7-9 and TRBJ2-3; the D gene is possibly TRBD2 (6 bases). The CDR3 totals 16 residues. CDR1 SEHNR and CDR2 FQNEAQ come from the germline V gene (reference sequence). V was clipped by 5 bases and J by 4 bases, with 19 bases between them. The CDR3 DNA sequence: TGTGCCAGCAGCCCGCGGGGCAGGGAGGATTCAGATACGCAGTATTTT. This sequence encodes CASSPRGREDSDTQYF.

This CDR3 reads CATSDSRGQGFETQYF. DNA for the CDR3: TGTGCCACCAGTGACTCTAGGGGACAGGGTTTTGAGACCCAGTACTTC. The chain recombines TRBV24-1 with TRBJ2-5; 9 bases agree with TRBD1. V was clipped by 4 bases and J by 5 bases; unmatched bases: 10. Germline V CDR1 and CDR2: KGHDR, SFDVKD. CDR3 length equals 16 residues.

The CDR3: CASSLTSGNNEQFF. The CDR3 nucleotides read TGTGCCAGCAGCTTAACTAGCGGTAACAATGAGCAGTTCTTC. The gene calls are TRBV11-2 and TRBJ2-1, with 8 bases fitting TRBD2. Germline V gives CDR1 SGHAT, CDR2 FQNNGV. The CDR3 spans 14 residues. Germline trimming cut 2 bases from V and 5 bases from J; bases unmatched to any gene: 2.

The rearrangement joins TRBV29-1 to TRBJ1-2; 7 bases line up with TRBD1. Germline CDR1 SQVTM, CDR2 ANQGSEA. V trimming: 5 bases; J trimming: 10 bases; junction bases outside the gene matches: 10. The CDR3 consists of 12 residues. CDR3 region: CSVSPTQGDYTF. CDR3 in DNA: TGCAGCGTTTCTCCTACGCAGGGGGACTACACCTTC.

The chain joins TRBV11-2 to TRBJ1-1; a weak D match, TRBD1 (5 bases). Per germline, CDR1 SGHAT and CDR2 FQNNGV. This CDR3 has 13 amino acids. Between the trimmed V and J ends, which lost 3 bases and 6 bases, there was a span of 11 bases. The CDR3 sequence is CASSFSDTAEAFF. DNA for the CDR3: TGTGCCAGCAGCTTCTCGGACACAGCTGAAGCTTTCTTT.

The V call is TRBV6-5, the J call TRBJ1-5, with a weak D call TRBD1 (6 bases). The CDR3 runs 14 residues. The V and J ends lost 7 bases and 5 bases respectively, with 15 bases between them. In germline, CDR1 is MNHEY, CDR2 SVGAGI. The CDR3 DNA sequence: TGTGCCAGCATGGGGGGGACACTTTATCAGCCCCAGCATTTT. Protein product: CASMGGTLYQPQHF.

This clone was picked up a small number of times. This same CDR3 is encoded by further DNA sequences in the sample. The chain employs TRBV12-3 or TRBV12-4 and TRBJ2-7; weak D call: TRBD1 (8 bases). The ends were cut back, 6 bases at V and 7 bases at J, with 16 bases in the middle. CDR3 length: 13 residues. CDR3 in amino acids: CASSVNRGGEQYV. The CDR3 region has the DNA TGTGCCAGCAGCGTAAACAGGGGGGGGGAGCAGTACGTC.